This T cell receptor (beta chain) originates from a study of radiation and T cells in renal cell carcinoma. Produced via immunoSEQ multiplex PCR; TCRdb's table is partial and in-frame only. This table holds fewer than 45,000 clones, around four fifths found once. This sample's time point: blood 4 weeks post-SBRT, at nephrectomy. Treatment noted: 15 Gy SBRT to primary tumor, nephrectomy 4 weeks later. Nephrectomy followed 15 Gy stereotactic body radiation by 4 weeks. Specimen: blood, collected from a patient whose treatment included radiotherapy and nephrectomy. The clonotype was recovered from a woman in her sixties or seventies with renal cell carcinoma.

The CDR3 loop is CASSPSRESEAFF. The CDR3 coding sequence is TGTGCCAGCTCACCGTCCCGGGAATCTGAAGCTTTCTTT. The rearrangement links TRBV18 to TRBJ1-1, with no clear D. Deletions cut 3 bases from V and 6 bases from J, with 11 bases between. Germline CDR1 is KGHSH and CDR2 is LQKENI. This CDR3 spans 13 amino acids.